The sequence of this T cell receptor beta chain was determined in a study of blood T cells in healthy people across ages. A sample-barcoded 5' primer and a J-beta primer mix were used in a second PCR of roughly 7 to 11 cycles. TCRdb recomputed calls from the 5' RACE reads with MiXCR, one row per CDR3 protein. The sample records roughly 2 million distinct CDR3 sequences, roughly 50% being singletons. RNA extraction gave at least 6 micrograms of total RNA per sample. This clonotype was seen more than once but under ten times. Its specificity is not known. Study-wide findings and caveats: Among long-lived donors, naive CD4+ cells were more numerous and diversity higher than in aged donors.

Germline CDR1 and CDR2: MNHEY and SVGAGI. Between the trimmed V and J ends, which lost 0 bases and 4 bases, there was a span of 11 bases. The CDR3 has 15 residues. V gene TRBV6-5 combines with J gene TRBJ2-3, with D maybe TRBD2 (6 bases). The sequenced sample consisted of blood. This receptor was taken from a woman aged 40 to 49 in good health. The CDR3 region has the DNA TGTGCCAGCAGTTACTCTGGGGGGAGCTCAGATACGCAGTATTTT. Protein sequence: CASSYSGGSSDTQYF.